The T cell receptor (beta chain) described here comes from a study of CD8+ T cells in alopecia areata. Across the study: Scoring treated patients' severity relied on the percentage of scalp area affected. Regarding the study as a whole: Tofacitinib significantly brought down scalp clonality and expanded CD8+ clones among top 100.

Remarks on this clone: Its antigen is unknown.

Trimming cost V 2 bases and J 5 bases; bases outside gene matches: 2. The CDR3 is 15 residues long. Per germline, CDR1 ENHRY and CDR2 SYGVKD. Documented treatment: oral pan-JAK inhibitor, 5-10 mg twice daily. Samples from alopecia areata patients were lesional scalp punch biopsies and peripheral blood. RNA extraction and reverse transcription yielded cDNA as sequencing template. The repertoire was sequenced with immunoSEQ multiplex PCR; TCRdb's copy has only in-frame clones and lacks some. The repertoire includes about 250,000 clones, about 60% of them detected once, and 0.8% to 1% sits in the top ten.

The rearrangement links TRBV10-3 to TRBJ1-6; 8 bases are a match to TRBD1. Here the sequenced sample was CD4+ T cells sorted from blood, taken around week 54, from a patient treated with tofacitinib. The TCR originated in a human donor with alopecia areata. CDR3 loop: CAISEGQGNNSPLHF. The DNA of the CDR3 is TGTGCCATCAGTGAGGGACAGGGAAATAATTCACCCCTCCACTTT.